The clone carrying this T cell receptor beta chain was seen many times. One entry per CDR3 protein results from TCRdb running MiXCR on the 5' RACE reads. Here the sample spans about 290,000 distinct CDR3 sequences, nearly 9.5% being singletons. This record comes from a study of identical twins. V lost 8 bases to trimming and J lost 0 bases, with 13 bases between them. Germline lookup yields CDR1 SQVTM and CDR2 ANQGSEA. The CDR3 sequence is 13 residues long. The data were also submitted as part of a second study, on yellow fever vaccine responses in identical twins.

The chain employs TRBV29-1 and TRBJ2-5; D tentatively fits TRBD1 or TRBD2 (5 bases each). Material: CD8+ T cells sorted from blood. The clonotype comes from a woman in her late teens or twenties in good health. This CDR3 is CSSGRADQETQYF. In DNA, the CDR3 is TGCAGCTCGGGACGGGCGGACCAAGAGACCCAGTACTTC.